This T cell receptor (beta chain) was obtained from a study of T cell responses to AZD1222 COVID-19 vaccine (dated by TCRdb to about 2021). About the full investigation: A total of around 240 trial participants underwent TCR sequencing, of whom around 200 received two doses of AZD1222 and approximately 25 received two doses of the MenACWY control vaccine. Trial participants were enrolled by age into 18-55, 56-69 and 70-plus year subgroups, with approximately 150, 28 and 58 TCR-sequenced participants respectively.

In light of the paper, this sample's time point label describes: about 28 days (+/-7) after the second vaccine dose. AZD1222 recipients given second doses at about 4 weeks or at about 12 weeks were pooled, since spike-specific TCR depth and breadth were not found to differ between the two schedules. Samples from vaccinated people were obtained from the UK trials COV001 and COV002, which included a single-blind randomized controlled phase 2/3 trial of AZD1222 (ChAdOx1 nCoV-19) in healthy adults. For TCRbeta chain sequencing, PBMC samples were collected from trial participants at day 0 and at day 28 after the second dose. As regards this clone: Its antigen is unknown. Within one base of it there is no much larger clone, and no base qualities were kept.

The CDR3 regions of human TCRbeta chains were analyzed by immunosequencing. For the original study's pipeline: Repertoire TCRs were matched against a reference library of SARS-CoV-2-specific TCRs generated with the MIRA antigen-specificity platform. Breadth meant the fraction of unique TCRs that were SARS-CoV-2-associated, whereas depth meant the fraction of total T cells that were SARS-CoV-2-associated. Using the MIRA data, each spike-specific TCR was mapped to the spike region that the TCR reacts to and placed in a CD4 or CD8 class. Log10-transformed breadth and depth values were compared by one-way ANOVA with Sidak's multiple comparisons tests. The source is immuneACCESS, and TCRdb retained only in-frame sequences with V and J called. Part of the clones is not carried over; for the studies checked, unresolved V genes explain less than half of this, and the remainder is unexplained. V and J calls and clone size are those listed in that table; D and trimming were worked out from the DNA. This sample gives under 150,000 clones in total; about 91% of them show up just once. Clones ranked in the top ten supply about 10% of the sample.

The germline V end is reduced by 6 bases and the J end by 2 bases; junction bases left unmatched: 12. The CDR3 starts with the cysteine, ends with the phenylalanine, and has 17 residues. The entry retains the CDR3 DNA only, 51 bases that are in frame from base 1. The germline V gene specifies ENHRY as CDR1 and SYGVKD as CDR2. The full study reports these points: Most participants were white British and females outnumbered males, and the authors suggested that clonal diversity may have been underestimated. Reportedly, almost half of the unique spike-specific TCRs recognized epitopes lying outside the regions that are mutated in the B.1.351 and B.1.1.7 variants. Because no day 14 peak-response samples were available, repertoires were characterized only after the peak T cell response. Conclusions about previously exposed vaccinees were limited because only a handful of AZD1222 recipients were SARS-CoV-2 seropositive at baseline. CD4 TCRs associated with the vaccine covered the entire spike protein, and the dominant responses were in regions 160-218 and 743-854. After two AZD1222 doses, both the breadth and the depth of spike-specific TCRs were significantly higher than at day 0 and than in MenACWY recipients. The 56-69-year group was small, and its depth increase did not reach significance, likely because of low power.

This sample comprised peripheral blood, obtained 28 days after the second AZD1222 dose. The sequence was collected from an adult who received the AZD1222 COVID-19 vaccine. The V and J genes are TRBV10-3 and TRBJ2-1, and 8 junctional nucleotides match TRBD2. The CDR3 protein: CAISPTSGGLTYNEQFF. In nucleotide form, the sequence is TGTGCCATCAGCCCCACCAGCGGGGGTCTGACCTACAATGAGCAGTTCTTC.